This T cell receptor beta chain was documented in a study of identical twins. Study results and caveats: Weaker excess sharing between twins was seen in beta out-of-frame sequences.

The V and J ends lost 7 bases and 4 bases, in that order; junction bases with no gene match: 14. CDR1 and CDR2 (germline): MGHRA, YSYEKL. This CDR3 comprises 17 residues. A universal primer site was created by template switching, with the cDNA bearing unique molecular identifiers. TCRdb re-called the 5' RACE reads with MiXCR, one entry per CDR3 protein. The table records about 340,000 distinct CDR3 sequences, 10% to 15% of them present only once. As concerns this clonotype: Its antigen is currently unknown.

These data were also filed under a second study, of yellow fever vaccine responses in identical twins.

The V call is TRBV4-1, the J call TRBJ2-5; 11 nucleotides align to TRBD2. The clonotype comes from a young woman in good health. The sample comprised CD8+ T cells sorted from blood. This chain's CDR3 is CASTPNPLAGGRETQYF. The CDR3 nucleotides are TGCGCCAGCACCCCAAATCCGCTAGCGGGAGGACGAGAGACCCAGTACTTC.